One sample yielded the 5 T cell receptor beta chains listed below, sequenced in a study of blood T cells in healthy people across ages. Alongside a J-beta primer mix, a sample-barcoded 5' primer served in a second PCR lasting roughly 6 to 12 cycles. TCRdb independently ran MiXCR on the 5' RACE reads; one entry per CDR3 protein. The data show under 750,000 distinct CDR3 sequences, with 40% to 50% seen just once and around 23% held by the top ten. Sequencing was carried out using blood. The receptors derive from a man older than 75 in good health.

This clonotype was found a few times. The chain combines TRBV29-1 with TRBJ2-7; 8 bases are a match to TRBD2. J lost 10 bases, V lost 2 bases, and 10 bases had no gene match. Germline lookup yields CDR1 SQVTM and CDR2 ANQGSEA. The CDR3 has 13 amino acids. The CDR3 nucleotides are TGCAGCGTTGAATCGGTAGCGGGGAAACCTCAGTACTTC. It translates to CSVESVAGKPQYF.

This clonotype was recorded a few times. V and J are TRBV20-1 and TRBJ1-1; D remains ambiguous. In germline, CDR1 is DFQATT, CDR2 SNEGSKA (reference sequence). CDR3 length: 11 residues. V was clipped by 3 bases and J by 6 bases, with 8 bases between them. The CDR3 DNA reads as TGCAGTGCTAGGAAATTCCCTGAAGCTTTCTTT. Translation gives CSARKFPEAFF.

In this sample, this clonotype turned up a few times. The chain has TRBV27 and TRBJ1-5; 9 nucleotides agree with TRBD1. This CDR3 is 16 amino acids long. The germline gives CDR1 MNHEY, CDR2 SMNVEV (reference sequence). Trimming removed 5 bases from V and 7 bases from J; junction bases left unmatched: 12. DNA for the CDR3: TGTGCCAGCAGTCTGACCACAGGGGGCGCATGGCAGCCCCAGCATTTT. Translated, it gives CASSLTTGGAWQPQHF.

This chain links TRBV7-2 with TRBJ2-5; D uncertain. Trimming shortened V by 3 bases and J by 2 bases, and 13 bases separated the two germline ends. This CDR3 is built from 15 residues. CDR1 and CDR2 from the germline V gene are SGHTA and FQGNSA. In DNA, the CDR3 is TGTGCCAGCAGCTTGGTACGGAATCCACAAGAGACCCAGTACTTC. It is translated as CASSLVRNPQETQYF.

The gene calls are TRBV4-3 and TRBJ2-4; 14 nucleotides align to TRBD2. Judging by the DNA end, TRBJ2-7 fits better; the J call may be wrong. Per the germline V gene, CDR1 is LGHNA and CDR2 is YSLEER. The CDR3 totals 19 residues. CDR3 amino acids: CASSLMDGTSGRDSYEQYF. Written as DNA, the CDR3 is TGCGCCAGCAGCCTAATGGACGGGACTAGCGGGAGAGACTCCTACGAGCAGTACTTC.